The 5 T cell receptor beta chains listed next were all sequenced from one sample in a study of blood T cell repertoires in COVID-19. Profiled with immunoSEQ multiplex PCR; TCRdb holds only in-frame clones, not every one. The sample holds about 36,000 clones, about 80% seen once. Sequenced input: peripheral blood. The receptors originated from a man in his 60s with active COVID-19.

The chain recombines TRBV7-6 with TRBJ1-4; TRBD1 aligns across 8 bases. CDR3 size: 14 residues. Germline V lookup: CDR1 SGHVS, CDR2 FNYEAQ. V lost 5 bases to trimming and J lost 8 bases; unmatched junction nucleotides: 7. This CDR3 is CASSATGEGEKLFF. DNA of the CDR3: TGTGCCAGCAGCGCGACAGGGGAGGGGGAAAAACTGTTTTTT.

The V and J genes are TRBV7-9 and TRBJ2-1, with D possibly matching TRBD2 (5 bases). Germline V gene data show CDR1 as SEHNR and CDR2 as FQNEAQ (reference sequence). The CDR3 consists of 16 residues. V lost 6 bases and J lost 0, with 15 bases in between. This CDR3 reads CASSFARAGSYNEQFF. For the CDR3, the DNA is TGTGCCAGCAGTTTCGCCCGGGCGGGCTCCTACAATGAGCAGTTCTTC.

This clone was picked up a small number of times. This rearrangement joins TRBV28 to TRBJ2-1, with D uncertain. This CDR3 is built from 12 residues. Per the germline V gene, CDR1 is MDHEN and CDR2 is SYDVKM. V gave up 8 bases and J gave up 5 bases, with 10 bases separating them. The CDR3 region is CASQVRNNEQFF. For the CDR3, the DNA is TGTGCCAGCCAGGTCAGGAACAATGAGCAGTTCTTC.

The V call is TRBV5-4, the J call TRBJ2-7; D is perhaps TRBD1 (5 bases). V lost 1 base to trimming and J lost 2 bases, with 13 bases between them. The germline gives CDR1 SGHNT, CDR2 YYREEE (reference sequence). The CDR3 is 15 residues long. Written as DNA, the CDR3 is TGTGCCAGCAGCTTGAAAGGGGAACCTCCCTACGAGCAGTACTTC. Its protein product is CASSLKGEPPYEQYF.

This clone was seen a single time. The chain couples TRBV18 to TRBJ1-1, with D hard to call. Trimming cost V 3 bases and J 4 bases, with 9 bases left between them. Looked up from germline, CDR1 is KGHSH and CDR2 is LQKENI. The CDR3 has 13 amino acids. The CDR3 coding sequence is TGTGCCAGCTCACCCCTTTCGAGCACTGAAGCTTTCTTT. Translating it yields CASSPLSSTEAFF.